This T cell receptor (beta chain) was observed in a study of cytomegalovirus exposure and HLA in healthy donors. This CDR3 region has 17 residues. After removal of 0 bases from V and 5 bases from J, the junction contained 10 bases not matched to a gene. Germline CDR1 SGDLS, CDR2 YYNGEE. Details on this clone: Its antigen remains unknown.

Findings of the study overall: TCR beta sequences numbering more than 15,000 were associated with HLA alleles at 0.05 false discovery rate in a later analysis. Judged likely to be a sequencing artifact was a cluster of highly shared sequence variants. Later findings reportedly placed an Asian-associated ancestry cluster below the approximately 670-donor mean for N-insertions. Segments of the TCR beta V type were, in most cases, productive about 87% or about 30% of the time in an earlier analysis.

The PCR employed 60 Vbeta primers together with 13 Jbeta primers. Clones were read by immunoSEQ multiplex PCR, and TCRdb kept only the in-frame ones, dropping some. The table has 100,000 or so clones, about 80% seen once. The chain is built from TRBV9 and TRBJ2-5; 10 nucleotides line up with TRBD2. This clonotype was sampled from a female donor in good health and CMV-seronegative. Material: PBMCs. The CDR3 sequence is CASSVEASGGAPETQYF. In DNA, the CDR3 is TGTGCCAGCAGCGTAGAGGCTAGCGGGGGCGCCCCCGAGACCCAGTACTTC.